The 8 T cell receptor beta chains presented below share a single source sample, sequenced in a study of shared T cell receptors in the human thymus. Produced via immunoSEQ multiplex PCR; TCRdb's table is partial and in-frame only. The sample includes approximately 490,000 clones, 75% to 80% of them seen just once. The sample was also reused in another study, on human thymus T cells.

Material for sequencing was thymocytes. All receptors come from a boy younger than two with a congenital heart defect.

The genes are TRBV4-3 and TRBJ1-1, with 9 bases identical to TRBD1. From germline, CDR1 is LGHNA and CDR2 YSLEER. The CDR3 extends over 18 amino acids. V lost 0 bases to trimming and J lost 7 bases; unmatched junction nucleotides: 15. Here the CDR3 reads CASSQDLTGGIRAGEAFF. The CDR3 region has the DNA TGCGCCAGCAGCCAAGATCTGACAGGGGGAATCAGGGCAGGTGAAGCTTTCTTT.

In DNA form, the CDR3 reads TGTGCCAGCAGTTTTGACTCTACTAGCGGGAGTACAGATACGCAGTATTTT. Residues: CASSFDSTSGSTDTQYF. V usage is TRBV28 and J usage is TRBJ2-3; 11 nucleotides agree with TRBD2. Germline V CDR1 and CDR2: MDHEN, SYDVKM. The CDR3 is 17 residues long. V was pared by 3 bases and J by 3 bases, with 8 bases of the junction left unmatched.

This chain connects TRBV6-1 to TRBJ2-7; 9 bases line up with TRBD2. V trimming: 2 bases; J trimming: 5 bases; junction bases outside the gene matches: 7. This CDR3 is built from 15 residues. Germline values: CDR1 MNHNS, CDR2 SASEGT. DNA of the CDR3: TGTGCCAGCAGTGAAAGGGGGCGGGAGGGCCACGAGCAGTACTTC. This codes for CASSERGREGHEQYF.

CDR3 nucleotide sequence: TGTGCCAGCAGTTTGAAGGGGCGTAACTCCTACAATGAGCAGTTCTTC. Protein: CASSLKGRNSYNEQFF. This chain joins TRBV6-5 and TRBJ2-1; perhaps TRBD1 as D (5 bases). From germline, CDR1 is MNHEY and CDR2 SVGAGI. The CDR3 loop spans 16 amino acids. Deletions cut 4 bases from V and 0 bases from J, with 13 bases between.

The chain joins TRBV5-8 to TRBJ2-7, with 8 bases lining up with TRBD2. CDR3 length equals 16 residues. The V and J ends lost 5 bases and 3 bases, in that order; junction bases with no gene match: 13. The germline V gene has CDR1 SGHTS and CDR2 YDEGEE. The CDR3 loop reads CASSPREGTPFYEQYF. In nucleotides, the CDR3 is TGTGCCAGCAGTCCCCGGGAGGGGACCCCGTTCTACGAGCAGTACTTC.

This clone came up a few times. The V gene is TRBV4-3, the J gene TRBJ2-1, with D uncertain. The CDR3 covers 14 residues. Germline V gene sequence: CDR1 LGHNA, CDR2 YSLEER. V gave up 0 bases and J gave up 9 bases, with 12 bases separating them. CDR3: CASSQDKGDIEQFF. The CDR3 DNA follows: TGCGCCAGCAGCCAAGATAAAGGCGACATTGAGCAGTTCTTC.

The V gene is TRBV18, the J gene TRBJ1-1; 11 nucleotides line up with TRBD1. Trimming removed 3 bases from V and 0 bases from J; junction bases left unmatched: 15. The germline gives CDR1 KGHSH, CDR2 LQKENI. The CDR3 totals 20 residues. CDR3: CASSPGWQGQGVIMNTEAFF. CDR3 bases: TGTGCCAGCTCACCGGGTTGGCAGGGACAGGGGGTTATCATGAACACTGAAGCTTTCTTT.

This chain joins TRBV5-6 and TRBJ1-4; no clear D gene. Per the germline V gene, CDR1 is SGHDT and CDR2 is YYEEEE. This CDR3 comprises 17 residues. Trimming stripped 3 bases from V and 2 bases from J, with 17 bases between. CDR3 amino acids: CASSSVARRGTNEKLFF. The CDR3 region has the DNA TGTGCCAGCAGCTCCGTTGCGAGGCGAGGCACTAATGAAAAACTGTTTTTT.